This entry concerns a single T cell receptor beta chain. What it binds is not known. The data derive from a study of read filtering for tumor transcriptome and immune sequencing. Across the study: Mean patient age was approximately 66 years, range about 40 to 85; approximately 18 male, more than 11 female. Findings of the study overall: About 81.9% of IR-seq clonotypes had one read, totaling around 3.5% of reads; RNA-seq: roughly 76% and 46%. This fraction held mixed bone marrow immune cells after CD138-negative sorting.

Molecular barcoded adaptors covering alpha/delta and beta/gamma chains were used on approximately 440 ng RNA. TCRdb itself ran the reads through MiXCR, one entry per CDR3 protein. The repertoire holds 90,000 to 95,000 distinct CDR3 sequences, with around a fifth as singletons. The receptor's source is a donor at least 40 years old with multiple myeloma. The sequenced sample was a population of CD138-negative cells sorted from bone marrow.

CDR3 nucleotide sequence: TGTGCCAGCAAGAATCTTGGGGGCGGAGAGACCCAGTACTTC. This codes for CASKNLGGGETQYF. This chain connects TRBV6-6 to TRBJ2-5; tentatively, D is TRBD1 (6 bases). The CDR3 contains 14 residues. Trimming shortened V by 7 bases and J by 4 bases, and 16 bases separated the two germline ends. Germline-derived CDR1 and CDR2 are MNHNY and SVGAGI (reference sequence).